The 26 T cell receptor beta chains below come from one sample, sequenced in a study of human T cells and chemical hapten exposure. Time point noted: healthy volunteer bleed at 2 weeks. Blood, whole and unfractionated, served as the source for total RNA extraction. TCRdb reanalysed the RACE reads using MiXCR and keeps one entry per CDR3 protein. Here the sample spans 30,000 to 35,000 distinct CDR3 sequences, about 7% being singletons. The sample consisted of whole blood. These receptors were taken from a human donor in good health. Some clones in this sample may be carry-over from other donors' samples.

This clonotype has ten or more counts. V and J are TRBV5-1 and TRBJ1-6; D unresolved. CDR1 SGHRS and CDR2 YFSETQ come from the germline V gene. V lost 2 bases, J lost 10 bases, and 13 bases lay in between. The CDR3 is made up of 14 amino acids. CDR3 sequence reads: CASSFDQTGSPLHF. CDR3 DNA sequence: TGCGCCAGCAGCTTTGACCAAACGGGATCACCCCTCCACTTT.

This clonotype has at least ten counts. The rearrangement uses TRBV27 and TRBJ2-1, with D perhaps matching TRBD1 or TRBD2 (5 bases each). CDR3 size: 16 residues. Germline loops: CDR1 MNHEY, CDR2 SMNVEV (reference sequence). Between the trimmed V and J ends, which lost 3 bases and 3 bases, there was a span of 15 bases. The CDR3 spells CASSFLRDRRYNEQFF. The CDR3, as DNA: TGTGCCAGCAGTTTTTTACGGGACCGACGCTACAATGAGCAGTTCTTC.

This clonotype has ten or more counts. The CDR3 is CASSPGGGSSYNEQFF. The CDR3 nucleotides read TGTGCCAGCAGCCCGGGGGGGGGGAGCTCCTACAATGAGCAGTTCTTC. V gene TRBV3-1 combines with J gene TRBJ2-1; 8 nucleotides align to TRBD2. Germline trimming cut 4 bases from V and 0 bases from J; bases unmatched to any gene: 5. Germline V gives CDR1 LGHDT, CDR2 YNNKEL (reference sequence). There are 16 residues in the CDR3.

This clonotype was recorded many times. This chain connects TRBV12-5 to TRBJ2-7; no clear D gene. The CDR3 has 13 residues. Trimming pared 1 base from V and 3 bases from J, leaving 7 bases between. CDR1 is LGHNT, CDR2 FRNRAP, per germline. DNA for the CDR3: TGTGCTAGTGGTTTGGCTAGTCGCTACGAGCAGTACTTC. As protein: CASGLASRYEQYF.

The rearrangement links TRBV25-1 to TRBJ1-6; no definite D call. The CDR3 is made up of 15 amino acids. Germline loops: CDR1 MGHDK, CDR2 SYGVNS. Trimming pared 3 bases from V and 6 bases from J, leaving 12 bases between. The CDR3 DNA reads TGTGCCAGCAGTGACCAGCGAAGCTTTAATTCACCCCTCCACTTT. Protein: CASSDQRSFNSPLHF.

This clonotype came up many times. V is TRBV2 and J is TRBJ1-3; D is ambiguous. The CDR3 has 10 amino acids. Between the trimmed V and J ends, which lost 7 bases and 8 bases, there was a span of 6 bases. Germline CDR1 reads SNHLY; CDR2 reads FYNNEI. CDR3 nucleotide sequence: TGTGCCAGCAAGGAGGACACCATATATTTT. Protein: CASKEDTIYF. The full variable domain, its missing parts supplied by reference TRBV2 and TRBJ1-3, is EPEVTQTPSHQVTQMGQEVILRCVPISNHLYFYWYRQILGQKVEFLVSFYNNEISEKSEIFDDQFSVERPDGSNFTLKIRSTKLEDSAMYFCASKEDTIYFGEGSWLTVV.

The chain couples TRBV20-1 to TRBJ1-1; possibly TRBD1 for D (6 bases). The CDR3 covers 15 residues. The V and J ends lost 3 bases and 2 bases respectively, with 16 bases between them. Looked up from germline, CDR1 is DFQATT and CDR2 is SNEGSKA (reference sequence). The CDR3 sequence is CSARVMGHRNTEAFF. The CDR3 region has the DNA TGCAGTGCTAGGGTCATGGGACACAGAAACACTGAAGCTTTCTTT.

This clonotype was recorded a few times. V and J are TRBV3-1 and TRBJ1-1; D unclear. The CDR3 has 16 amino acids. Germline V gene lookup returns CDR1 LGHDT and CDR2 YNNKEL (reference sequence). Deletions cut 0 bases from V and 3 bases from J, with 14 bases between. The CDR3 loop reads CASSQDRLSSHTEAFF. The CDR3 DNA reads as TGTGCCAGCAGCCAAGATCGTTTAAGTTCCCACACTGAAGCTTTCTTT.

Turning to this clonotype: A much larger clone lies a single base off, so this may be a read error. V is TRBV20-1 and J is TRBJ2-4, with TRBD1 matching 9 bases. CDR1 and CDR2 (germline): DFQATT, SNEGSKA (reference sequence). This CDR3 comprises 17 residues. V gave up 2 bases and J gave up 7 bases; unmatched junction bases: 15. The DNA of the CDR3 is TGCAGTGCTAGATTACCATTTACAGGGGGCGCATGGAACATTCAGTACTTC. Amino acids: CSARLPFTGGAWNIQYF.

The table lists this clonotype with many counts. This chain's CDR3 is CASSFARDSYNSPLHF. The CDR3 DNA reads TGCGCCAGCAGCTTCGCCAGGGATTCCTATAATTCACCCCTCCACTTT. The chain employs TRBV5-1 and TRBJ1-6; a possible D gene is TRBD1 (5 bases). The germline V gene has CDR1 SGHRS and CDR2 YFSETQ. Deletions cut 2 bases from V and 1 base from J, with 10 bases between. This CDR3 spans 16 amino acids.

This clonotype was seen a few times. The V gene is TRBV29-1, the J gene TRBJ2-1; D may be TRBD1 (5 bases). V lost 6 bases and J lost 6, with 15 bases in between. Germline V gene data show CDR1 as SQVTM and CDR2 as ANQGSEA. CDR3 length: 13 amino acids. CDR3 DNA: TGCAGCGTGAAAAGGCAGGGTCGCAATGAGCAGTTCTTC. This encodes CSVKRQGRNEQFF.

The sample holds many counts of this clonotype. V gene TRBV18 combines with J gene TRBJ2-3; D uncertain. From germline, CDR1 is KGHSH and CDR2 LQKENI. V lost 3 bases to trimming and J lost 2 bases, with 9 bases between them. The CDR3 is made up of 14 amino acids. The CDR3 sequence is CASSPLDDTDTQYF. In DNA, the CDR3 is TGTGCCAGCTCACCTTTGGATGACACAGATACGCAGTATTTT.

This clonotype has at least ten counts. This chain uses TRBV6-5 with TRBJ2-7, with 9 bases that match TRBD1. CDR1 and CDR2 from the germline V gene are MNHEY and SVGAGI. This CDR3 contains 13 residues. Germline trimming cut 6 bases from V and 6 bases from J; bases unmatched to any gene: 6. The CDR3 bases are TGTGCCAGCAGCCCCGGGACAGGGTCCGAGCAGTACTTC. Its translation is CASSPGTGSEQYF.

This clonotype showed up just a few times. V is TRBV5-1 and J is TRBJ2-7; 8 bases agree with TRBD1. The germline CDR1 and CDR2 sequences are SGHRS and YFSETQ. Trimming at V came to 0 bases and at J to 6 bases, leaving 5 bases not matched to a gene. The CDR3 covers 14 residues. The CDR3 DNA sequence: TGCGCCAGCAGCTTGGCACGACAGGGGAGCGAGCAGTACTTC. Its protein is CASSLARQGSEQYF.

V usage is TRBV3-1 and J usage is TRBJ1-5; D ambiguous. Germline V lookup: CDR1 LGHDT, CDR2 YNNKEL (reference sequence). The CDR3 totals 13 residues. With 1 base removed from V and 8 bases from J, the gap between germline ends came to 9 bases. The CDR3 sequence: CASSQGAREPQHF. In DNA, the CDR3 is TGTGCCAGCAGCCAAGGGGCGCGCGAGCCCCAGCATTTT.

At least ten counts were recorded for this clonotype. This sequence joins TRBV12-3 or TRBV12-4 and TRBJ1-2, with 7 bases lining up with TRBD1. V was clipped by 2 bases and J by 7 bases; unmatched bases: 7. CDR3 length: 14 amino acids. In DNA, the CDR3 is TGTGCCAGCAGTTTATTCGCAGGGGGAGGTGGCTACACCTTC. It is translated as CASSLFAGGGGYTF.

About this clonotype: A much larger clone lies one base from this, so it may be a read error. Without the conserved terminal phenylalanine or tryptophan, this CDR3 likely stems from a read error. This chain links TRBV7-2 with TRBJ2-1, with 8 bases fitting TRBD2. The V and J ends lost 5 bases and 3 bases, in that order; junction bases with no gene match: 6. The V gene's germline CDR1 is SGHTA and CDR2 FQGNSA. This CDR3 has 15 amino acids. CDR3 region: CASSQSGGGYNEQFL. The CDR3 DNA reads TGTGCCAGCAGCCAAAGCGGGGGCGGCTACAATGAGCAGTTCTTA.

By share of the sample, this clonotype is medium-sized. This chain links TRBV20-1 with TRBJ2-3, with a possible D match to TRBD2 (7 bases). The CDR3 runs to 14 residues. CDR1 and CDR2 (germline): DFQATT, SNEGSKA (reference sequence). V lost 1 base to trimming and J lost 4 bases, with 12 bases between them. CDR3 DNA sequence: TGCAGTGCTAGAGTAGGGGGGGAGGCAGATACGCAGTATTTT. Its protein is CSARVGGEADTQYF.

The chain is built from TRBV20-1 and TRBJ2-3; D may be TRBD2 (5 bases). This CDR3 spans 15 amino acids. Between the trimmed V and J ends, which lost 6 bases and 4 bases, there was a span of 20 bases. Germline CDR1 and CDR2: DFQATT and SNEGSKA (reference sequence). The CDR3: CSASLVPNTADTQYF. Written as DNA, the CDR3 is TGCAGTGCATCACTAGTACCCAATACGGCAGATACGCAGTATTTT.

The V call is TRBV29-1, the J call TRBJ2-6, with a possible D match to TRBD1 (6 bases). The CDR3 extends over 13 amino acids. V lost 4 bases, J lost 2 bases, and 6 bases lay in between. Germline V CDR1 and CDR2: SQVTM, ANQGSEA. This CDR3 reads CSVGQAGANVLTF. The CDR3 nucleotides are TGCAGCGTTGGACAGGCTGGGGCCAACGTCCTGACTTTC.

This clonotype turned up a few times. Since the CDR3 does not end with the conserved phenylalanine or tryptophan, this likely comes from a read error. The limits of the CDR3 on the DNA are not certain, so only TCRdb's listed CDR3 is given. This rearrangement joins TRBV29-1 to TRBJ1-1. Counting both end residues, the CDR3 totals 9 amino acids. Looked up from germline, CDR1 is SQVTM and CDR2 is ANQGSEA. The CDR3 sequence is CSGDYLGPI.

The sample holds many counts of this clonotype. This CDR3 is CASSGGHFQETQYF. As DNA, the CDR3 is TGTGCCAGCAGCGGGGGCCATTTCCAAGAGACCCAGTACTTC. V usage is TRBV9 and J usage is TRBJ2-5; D might be TRBD1 (5 bases). The V gene lost 3 bases and the J gene lost 1 base, with 10 bases spanning the gap. CDR1 SGDLS and CDR2 YYNGEE come from the germline V gene. This CDR3 is 14 amino acids long. Looking up the rest from reference TRBV9 and TRBJ2-5 gives the full variable domain: DSGVTQTPKHLITATGQRVTLRCSPRSGDLSVYWYQQSLDQGLQFLIQYYNGEERAKGNILERFSAQQFPDLHSELNLSSLELGDSALYFCASSGGHFQETQYFGPGTRLLVL.

This clonotype was seen at least ten times. The V and J genes are TRBV5-1 and TRBJ2-2; a weak D match, TRBD1 (6 bases). The CDR3 loop spans 16 amino acids. The V end was cut by 5 bases, the J end by 4 bases, with 18 bases between. Germline CDR1 and CDR2: SGHRS and YFSETQ. The CDR3 nucleotides read TGCGCCAGCAGGTTTGTGCCAGGGGCATCCACCGGGGAGCTGTTTTTT. This encodes CASRFVPGASTGELFF.

This clonotype has at least ten counts. V and J are TRBV5-5 and TRBJ1-1; D uncertain. V lost 2 bases, J lost 4 bases, and 12 bases lay in between. The germline V gene has CDR1 SGHKS and CDR2 YYEKEE (reference sequence). There are 14 residues in the CDR3. The CDR3 loop is CASSFGGTSTEAFF. The CDR3 nucleotides read TGTGCCAGCAGCTTCGGCGGAACGAGCACTGAAGCTTTCTTT.

The V and J genes are TRBV6-6 and TRBJ2-5; no reliable D call. V dropped 6 bases and J dropped 5 bases, with 16 bases sitting between them. The CDR3 covers 14 residues. The V gene's germline CDR1 is MNHNY and CDR2 SVGAGI (reference sequence). The chain's CDR3 is CASSMDGPRETQYF. CDR3 nucleotide sequence: TGTGCCAGCAGCATGGACGGCCCTAGGGAGACCCAGTACTTC.

This CDR3 reads CSASEGGTAKGQPQHF. CDR3 DNA: TGCAGTGCTAGTGAAGGAGGGACCGCTAAGGGTCAGCCCCAGCATTTT. This chain links TRBV20-1 with TRBJ1-5, with D perhaps TRBD1 (5 bases). Trimming took 3 bases from V and 6 from J, leaving 21 bases between them. The CDR3 is made up of 16 amino acids. Germline V lookup: CDR1 DFQATT, CDR2 SNEGSKA (reference sequence).